This TCR beta chain was identified during a study of blood T cell repertoires in COVID-19. Whole-study context: In each case, the material was cDNA or gDNA derived from T cells, B-cell-depleted T cells, or PBMCs.

The CDR3 totals 15 residues. The ends lost 5 bases at V and 4 bases at J; junction bases unmatched: 11. In germline, CDR1 is MNHEY, CDR2 SMNVEV (reference sequence). The table came from immunoSEQ multiplex PCR; TCRdb's copy has only in-frame clones and leaves some out. This sample has approximately 200,000 clones, with over 75% found just once. The clonotype originates from a human donor in a cohort sampled during active COVID-19. The sequencing input was peripheral blood. The chain employs TRBV27 and TRBJ2-7; 7 bases line up with TRBD2. DNA of the CDR3: TGTGCCAGCAGTGGTCGACTAGCAGTCGTTTACGAGCAGTACTTC. It is translated as CASSGRLAVVYEQYF.